This TCR beta chain is drawn from a study of T cell changes during pregnancy in multiple sclerosis. The table came from immunoSEQ multiplex PCR; TCRdb's copy has only in-frame clones and leaves some out. The table lists 75,000 to 90,000 clones, around 90% of them singletons. This clone has only one observation. CDR1 is SGHNT and CDR2 is YYREEE in the germline V gene (reference sequence). There are 14 residues in the CDR3. With 5 bases clipped from V and 0 bases from J, the junction kept 4 bases outside the gene matches. The J gene is TRBJ1-1, the V gene TRBV5-4; the match to TRBD1 covers 7 bases. Specimen: CD4+ T cells from peripheral blood mononuclear cells, collected before pregnancy. This TCR was sampled from a female donor with multiple sclerosis, enrolled in a pregnancy study. The CDR3 loop reads CASRSGTVNTEAFF. Written as DNA, the CDR3 is TGTGCCAGCAGATCCGGGACAGTGAACACTGAAGCTTTCTTT.